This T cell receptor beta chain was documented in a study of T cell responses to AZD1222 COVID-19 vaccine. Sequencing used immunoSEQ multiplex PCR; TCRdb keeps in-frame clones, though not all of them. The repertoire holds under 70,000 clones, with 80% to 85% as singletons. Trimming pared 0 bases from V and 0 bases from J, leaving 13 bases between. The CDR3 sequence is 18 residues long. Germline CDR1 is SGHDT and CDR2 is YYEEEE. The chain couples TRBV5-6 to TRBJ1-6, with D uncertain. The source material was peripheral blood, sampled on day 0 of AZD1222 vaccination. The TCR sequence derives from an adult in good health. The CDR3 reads CASSLGRSFSSYNSPLHF. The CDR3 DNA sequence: TGTGCCAGCAGCTTGGGACGCTCCTTTAGCTCCTATAATTCACCCCTCCACTTT.